This entry features one T cell receptor beta chain sequence. A read error is possible here, since a much larger clone lies one base away. This entry belongs to a study of T cells in Graves' hyperthyroidism and ophthalmopathy. For the study at large: Blood from the periphery was taken at initial diagnosis, before any treatment.

Germline V gives CDR1 ENHRY, CDR2 SYGVKD. The CDR3 runs 14 residues. Germline trimming cut 3 bases from V and 4 bases from J; bases unmatched to any gene: 2. Patients were aged 18 to 65, had disease duration under 2 months, and had newly diagnosed hyperthyroidism. Exclusion criteria comprised uncontrolled infection, other autoimmune disease, pregnancy or lactation. The diagnostic basis comprised clinical symptoms, serum thyroxine and TRAb, thyroid ultrasound and orbital computed tomography. Authors of the study amplified TCR beta CDR3 regions from RNA transcripts. A set of HTBI primers served as the primers for a first-round RT-PCR of the TCR CDR3. In TCRdb, the multiplex PCR reads were re-called with MiXCR into one record per CDR3 protein. The sample lists under 650,000 distinct CDR3 sequences; 15% to 20% were seen once.

This TCR derives from a woman aged 25 to 39 with Graves' hyperthyroidism. The genes are TRBV10-3 and TRBJ2-1, with 8 bases matching TRBD2. The material sequenced was blood. This CDR3 is CAISDTGGYNEQFF. For the CDR3, the DNA is TGTGCCATCAGTGACACGGGAGGGTACAATGAGCAGTTCTTC.